This is a list of T cell receptor beta chains from one sample in a study of blood T cells in healthy people across ages. Using its own MiXCR run on the 5' RACE reads, TCRdb lists one record per CDR3 protein. The repertoire holds approximately 670,000 distinct CDR3 sequences, 40% to 45% seen once, with 25% to 35% in the top ten. Input material: blood. Source of these receptors: a man older than 75 in good health. Each CDR3 is given with its conserved first and last residue. The D gene is left open where the match is weak. The size of a clone is reported for some rows only, either as once, few or many, or as a class for expanded clones.

D,J,V,length,size,CDR3,DNA
-,TRBJ2-5,TRBV30,14,few,CAWSLDETRETQYF,TGTGCCTGGAGTCTTGACGAAACTAGGGAGACCCAGTACTTC
-,TRBJ2-7,TRBV7-2,16,few,CASSVAWGEIPYEQYF,TGTGCCAGCAGCGTAGCGTGGGGGGAGATCCCCTACGAGCAGTACTTC
TRBD2,TRBJ2-3,TRBV6-6,14,few,CASTREQVTDTQYF,TGTGCCAGCACGCGGGAGCAAGTCACAGATACGCAGTATTTT
-,TRBJ2-1,TRBV20-1,14,once,CSASSLYSYNEQFF,TGCAGTGCTAGTTCGCTATACTCCTACAATGAGCAGTTCTTC
TRBD2,TRBJ2-1,TRBV20-1,14,few,CSALISGRANEQFF,TGCAGTGCCCTGATTAGCGGGAGGGCAAATGAGCAGTTCTTC
TRBD1,TRBJ2-5,TRBV18,16,-,CASSLDRGGSQETQYF,TGTGCCAGCTCACTCGACAGGGGCGGTTCTCAAGAGACCCAGTACTTC
-,TRBJ2-7,TRBV10-3,14,many,CAISESKRPYEQYF,TGTGCCATCAGTGAGTCGAAGCGTCCCTACGAGCAGTACTTC
TRBD2,TRBJ2-5,TRBV4-2,17,-,CASSQDLLAGGQETQYF,TGTGCCAGCAGCCAAGATCTACTAGCGGGGGGGCAAGAGACCCAGTACTTC
TRBD1,TRBJ2-4,TRBV6-2/TRBV6-3,18,-,CASSYSVGTDLAKSIQYF,TGTGCCAGCAGTTACTCGGTGGGGACAGACCTAGCCAAAAGCATTCAGTACTTC
-,TRBJ2-7,TRBV5-5,15,few,CASSLLKGAKDEQYF,TGTGCCAGCAGCTTATTAAAGGGCGCGAAGGACGAGCAGTACTTC
-,TRBJ2-4,TRBV20-1,14,many,CSAPDARAKNIQYF,TGCAGTGCCCCGGATGCTCGTGCCAAAAACATTCAGTACTTC
-,TRBJ1-2,TRBV20-1,14,-,CSASTRGVGYGYTF,TGCAGTGCTAGCACCAGGGGAGTAGGGTATGGCTACACCTTC
TRBD2,TRBJ2-2,TRBV7-2,17,-,CASSLGGLAGITGELFF,TGTGCCAGCAGCTTAGGCGGACTAGCGGGAATCACCGGGGAGCTGTTTTTT
TRBD2,TRBJ2-5,TRBV12-3/TRBV12-4,16,-,CASTVGASGRGETQYF,TGTGCCAGCACCGTAGGGGCTAGCGGGAGGGGAGAGACCCAGTACTTC
TRBD1,TRBJ1-3,TRBV6-1,17,-,CASSSNRQGSSGNTIYF,TGTGCCAGCAGCTCTAACCGACAGGGGAGCTCTGGAAACACCATATATTTT
TRBD2,TRBJ2-1,TRBV6-6,15,few,CASIPHGLVVNEQFF,TGTGCCAGCATCCCCCATGGACTAGTAGTCAATGAGCAGTTCTTC
-,TRBJ2-3,TRBV7-2,16,once,CASSFQMGRRTDTQYF,TGTGCCAGCAGCTTCCAAATGGGACGCCGCACAGATACGCAGTATTTT